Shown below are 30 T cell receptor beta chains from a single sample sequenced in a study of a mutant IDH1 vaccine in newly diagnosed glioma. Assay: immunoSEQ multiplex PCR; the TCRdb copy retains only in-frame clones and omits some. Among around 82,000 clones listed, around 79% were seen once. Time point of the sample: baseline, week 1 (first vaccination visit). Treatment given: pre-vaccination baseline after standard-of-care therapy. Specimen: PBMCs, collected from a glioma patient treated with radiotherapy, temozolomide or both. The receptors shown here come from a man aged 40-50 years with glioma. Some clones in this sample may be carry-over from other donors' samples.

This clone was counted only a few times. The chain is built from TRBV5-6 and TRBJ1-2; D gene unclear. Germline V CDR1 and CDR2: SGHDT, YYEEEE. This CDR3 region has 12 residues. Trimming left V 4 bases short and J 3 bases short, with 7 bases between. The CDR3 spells CASSRPDYGYTF. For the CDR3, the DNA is TGTGCCAGCAGCCGCCCGGACTATGGCTACACCTTC. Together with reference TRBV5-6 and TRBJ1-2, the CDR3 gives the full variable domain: DAGVTQSPTHLIKTRGQQVTLRCSPKSGHDTVSWYQQALGQGPQFIFQYYEEEERQRGNFPDRFSGHQFPNYSSELNVNALLLGDSALYLCASSRPDYGYTFGSGTRLTVV.

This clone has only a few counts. CDR3 loop: CASSKSNRGIGNEQYF. The CDR3 bases are TGTGCCAGCAGCAAATCGAACAGGGGGATAGGAAACGAGCAGTACTTC. The chain has TRBV21-1 and TRBJ2-7; TRBD1 reflects the table's D call only, with no check against the DNA. TRBV21-1 is a documented pseudogene. The CDR3 extends over 16 amino acids.

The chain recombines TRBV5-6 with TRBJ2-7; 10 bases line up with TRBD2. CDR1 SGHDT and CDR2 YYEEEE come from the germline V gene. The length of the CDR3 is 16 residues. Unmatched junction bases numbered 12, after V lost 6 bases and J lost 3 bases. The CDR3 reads CASTGSELAGHYEQYF. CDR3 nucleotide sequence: TGTGCCAGCACCGGGTCGGAACTAGCGGGGCACTACGAGCAGTACTTC.

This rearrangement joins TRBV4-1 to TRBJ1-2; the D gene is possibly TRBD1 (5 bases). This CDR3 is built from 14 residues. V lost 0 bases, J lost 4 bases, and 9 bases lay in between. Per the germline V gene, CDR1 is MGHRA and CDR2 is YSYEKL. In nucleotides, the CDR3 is TGCGCCAGCAGCCAAGACAGGGTGAGCTATGGCTACACCTTC. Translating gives CASSQDRVSYGYTF.

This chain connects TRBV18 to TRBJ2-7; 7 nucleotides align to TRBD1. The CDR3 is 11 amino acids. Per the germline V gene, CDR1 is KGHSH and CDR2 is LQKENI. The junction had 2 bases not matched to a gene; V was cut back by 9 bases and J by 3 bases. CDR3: CASQGVYEQYF. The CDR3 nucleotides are TGTGCCAGTCAGGGGGTCTACGAGCAGTACTTC.

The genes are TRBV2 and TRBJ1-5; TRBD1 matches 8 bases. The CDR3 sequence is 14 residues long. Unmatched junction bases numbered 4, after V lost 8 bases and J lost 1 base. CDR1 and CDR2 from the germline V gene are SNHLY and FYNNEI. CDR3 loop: CASEGQASNQPQHF. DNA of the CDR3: TGTGCCAGCGAGGGACAGGCGAGCAATCAGCCCCAGCATTTT.

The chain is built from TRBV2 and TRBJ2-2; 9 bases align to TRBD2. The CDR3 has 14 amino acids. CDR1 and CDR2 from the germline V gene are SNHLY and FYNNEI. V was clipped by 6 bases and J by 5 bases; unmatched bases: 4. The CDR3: CASRWTSETGELFF. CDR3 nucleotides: TGTGCCAGCAGGTGGACTAGCGAAACCGGGGAGCTGTTTTTT. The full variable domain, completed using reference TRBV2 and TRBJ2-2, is EPEVTQTPSHQVTQMGQEVILRCVPISNHLYFYWYRQILGQKVEFLVSFYNNEISEKSEIFDDQFSVERPDGSNFTLKIRSTKLEDSAMYFCASRWTSETGELFFGEGSRLTVL.

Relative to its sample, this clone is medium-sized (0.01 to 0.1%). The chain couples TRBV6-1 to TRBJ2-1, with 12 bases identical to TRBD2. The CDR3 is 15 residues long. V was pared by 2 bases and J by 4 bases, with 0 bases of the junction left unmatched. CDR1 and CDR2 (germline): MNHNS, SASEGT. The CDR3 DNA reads TGTGCCAGCAGTGAAACTAGCGGGGGGTACAATGAGCAGTTCTTC. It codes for CASSETSGGYNEQFF.

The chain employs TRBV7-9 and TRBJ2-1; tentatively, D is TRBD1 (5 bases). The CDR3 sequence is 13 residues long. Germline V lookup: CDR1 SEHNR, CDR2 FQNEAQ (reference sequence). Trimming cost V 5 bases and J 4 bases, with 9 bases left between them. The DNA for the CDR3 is TGTGCCAGCAGCAGTGCAGGGTACAATGAGCAGTTCTTC. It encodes CASSSAGYNEQFF.

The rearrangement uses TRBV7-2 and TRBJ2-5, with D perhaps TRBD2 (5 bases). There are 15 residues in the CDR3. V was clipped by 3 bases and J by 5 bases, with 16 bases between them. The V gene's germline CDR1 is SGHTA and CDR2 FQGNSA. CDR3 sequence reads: CASSFTTNLGETQYF. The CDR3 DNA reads TGTGCCAGCAGCTTCACGACTAACCTCGGGGAGACCCAGTACTTC.

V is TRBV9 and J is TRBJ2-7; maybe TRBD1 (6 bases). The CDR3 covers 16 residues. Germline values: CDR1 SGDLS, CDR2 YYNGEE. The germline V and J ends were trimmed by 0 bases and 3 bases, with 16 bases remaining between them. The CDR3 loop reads CASSVDNRDNNYEQYF. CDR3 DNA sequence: TGTGCCAGCAGCGTAGACAACCGGGACAACAACTACGAGCAGTACTTC.

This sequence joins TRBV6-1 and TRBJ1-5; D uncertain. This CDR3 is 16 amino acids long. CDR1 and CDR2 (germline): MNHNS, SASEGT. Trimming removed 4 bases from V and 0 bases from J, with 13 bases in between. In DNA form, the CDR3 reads TGTGCCAGCAGTGGAAGGGCAGACCCTAGCAATCAGCCCCAGCATTTT. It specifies CASSGRADPSNQPQHF.

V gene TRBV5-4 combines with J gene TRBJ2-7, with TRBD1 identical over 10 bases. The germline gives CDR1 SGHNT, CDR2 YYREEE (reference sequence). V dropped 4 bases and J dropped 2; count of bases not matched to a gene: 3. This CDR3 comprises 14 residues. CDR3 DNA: TGTGCCAGCAGCGCTGGACAGGGGGCCTACGAGCAGTACTTC. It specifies CASSAGQGAYEQYF.

DNA of the CDR3: TGCGCCAGCAGTTGGACAGGCCGGGGGACTGAAGCTTTCTTT. This gives the protein CASSWTGRGTEAFF. The chain is built from TRBV5-1 and TRBJ1-1; 7 bases map to TRBD1. This CDR3 comprises 14 residues. Germline V lookup: CDR1 SGHRS, CDR2 YFSETQ. V dropped 5 bases and J dropped 5; count of bases not matched to a gene: 9.

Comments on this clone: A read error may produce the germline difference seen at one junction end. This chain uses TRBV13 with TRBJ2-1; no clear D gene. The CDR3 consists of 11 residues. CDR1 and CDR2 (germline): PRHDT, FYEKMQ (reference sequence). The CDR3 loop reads CASSLGGSPVF. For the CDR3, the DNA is TGTGCCAGCAGCTTGGGTGGTAGCCCGGTCTTC.

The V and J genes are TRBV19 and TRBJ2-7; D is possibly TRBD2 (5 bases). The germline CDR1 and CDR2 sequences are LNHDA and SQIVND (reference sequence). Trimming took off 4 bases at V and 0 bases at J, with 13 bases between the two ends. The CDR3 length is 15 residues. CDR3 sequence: CASSTRRSTSYEQYF. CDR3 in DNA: TGTGCCAGTAGTACCCGGAGGTCCACCTCCTACGAGCAGTACTTC. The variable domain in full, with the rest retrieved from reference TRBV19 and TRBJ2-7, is DGGITQSPKYLFRKEGQNVTLSCEQNLNHDAMYWYRQDPGQGLRLIYYSQIVNDFQKGDIAEGYSVSREKKESFPLTVTSAQKNPTAFYLCASSTRRSTSYEQYFGPGTRLTVT.

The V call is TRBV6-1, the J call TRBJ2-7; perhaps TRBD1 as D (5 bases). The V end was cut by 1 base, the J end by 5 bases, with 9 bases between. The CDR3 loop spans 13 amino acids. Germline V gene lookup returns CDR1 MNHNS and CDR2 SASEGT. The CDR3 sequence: CASSEGWGDEQYF. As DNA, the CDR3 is TGTGCCAGCAGTGAAGGCTGGGGCGACGAGCAGTACTTC.

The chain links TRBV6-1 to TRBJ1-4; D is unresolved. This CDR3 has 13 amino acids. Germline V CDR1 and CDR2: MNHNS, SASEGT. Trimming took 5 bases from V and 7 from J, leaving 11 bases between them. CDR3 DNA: TGTGCCAGCAGTCCCGGACCGAGTGAAAAACTGTTTTTT. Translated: CASSPGPSEKLFF.

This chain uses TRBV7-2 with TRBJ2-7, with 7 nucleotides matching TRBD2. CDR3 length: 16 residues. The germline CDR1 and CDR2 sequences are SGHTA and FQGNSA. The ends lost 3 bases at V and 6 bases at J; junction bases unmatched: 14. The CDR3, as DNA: TGTGCCAGCAGCTTTCCCCGGTGGACTAGTGAGGGCGAGCAGTACTTC. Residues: CASSFPRWTSEGEQYF.

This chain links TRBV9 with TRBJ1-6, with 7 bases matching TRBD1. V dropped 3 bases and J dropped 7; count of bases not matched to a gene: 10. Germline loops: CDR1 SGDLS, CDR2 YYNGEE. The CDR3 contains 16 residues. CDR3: CASSGESGGLNSPLHF. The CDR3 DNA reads TGTGCCAGCAGCGGGGAGTCAGGGGGACTGAATTCACCCCTCCACTTT.

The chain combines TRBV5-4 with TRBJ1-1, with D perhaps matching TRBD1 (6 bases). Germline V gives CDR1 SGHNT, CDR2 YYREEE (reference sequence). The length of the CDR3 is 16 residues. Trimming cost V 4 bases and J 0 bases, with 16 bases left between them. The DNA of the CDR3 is TGTGCCAGCAGCCCTATGACAGGCTTCATGAACACTGAAGCTTTCTTT. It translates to CASSPMTGFMNTEAFF.

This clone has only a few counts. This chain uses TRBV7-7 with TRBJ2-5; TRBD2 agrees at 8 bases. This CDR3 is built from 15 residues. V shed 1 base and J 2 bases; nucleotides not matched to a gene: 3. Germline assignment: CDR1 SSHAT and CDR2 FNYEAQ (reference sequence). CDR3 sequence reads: CASSLVAGPQETQYF. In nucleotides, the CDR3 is TGTGCCAGCAGCTTAGTAGCGGGACCGCAAGAGACCCAGTACTTC.

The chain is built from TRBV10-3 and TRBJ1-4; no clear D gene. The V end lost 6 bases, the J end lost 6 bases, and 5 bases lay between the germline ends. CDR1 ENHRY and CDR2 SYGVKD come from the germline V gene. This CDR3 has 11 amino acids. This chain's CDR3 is CAISQDEKLFF. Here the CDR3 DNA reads TGTGCCATCAGCCAGGATGAAAAACTGTTTTTT.

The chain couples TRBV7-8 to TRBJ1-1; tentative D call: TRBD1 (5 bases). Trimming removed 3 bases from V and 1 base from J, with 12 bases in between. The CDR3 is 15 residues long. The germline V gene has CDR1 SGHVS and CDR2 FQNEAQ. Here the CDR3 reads CASSFLGDGNTEAFF. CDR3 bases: TGTGCCAGCAGCTTTCTCGGGGACGGGAACACTGAAGCTTTCTTT.

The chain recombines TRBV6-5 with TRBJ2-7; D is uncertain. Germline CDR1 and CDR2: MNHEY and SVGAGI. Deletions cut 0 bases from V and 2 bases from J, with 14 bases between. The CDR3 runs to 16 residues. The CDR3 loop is CASSYSTDGWAYEQYF. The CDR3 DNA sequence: TGTGCCAGCAGTTACTCAACGGACGGATGGGCCTACGAGCAGTACTTC.

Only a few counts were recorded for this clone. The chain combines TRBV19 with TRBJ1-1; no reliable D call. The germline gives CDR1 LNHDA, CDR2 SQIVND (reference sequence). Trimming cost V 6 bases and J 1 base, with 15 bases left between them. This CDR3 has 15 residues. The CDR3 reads CASSLDGRGNTEAFF. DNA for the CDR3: TGTGCCAGTAGCCTGGACGGCCGAGGGAACACTGAAGCTTTCTTT.

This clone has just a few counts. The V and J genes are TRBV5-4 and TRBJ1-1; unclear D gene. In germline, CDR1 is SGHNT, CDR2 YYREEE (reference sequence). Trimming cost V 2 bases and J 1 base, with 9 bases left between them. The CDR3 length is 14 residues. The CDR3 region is CASSFGVGNTEAFF. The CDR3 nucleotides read TGTGCCAGCAGCTTTGGAGTCGGGAACACTGAAGCTTTCTTT.

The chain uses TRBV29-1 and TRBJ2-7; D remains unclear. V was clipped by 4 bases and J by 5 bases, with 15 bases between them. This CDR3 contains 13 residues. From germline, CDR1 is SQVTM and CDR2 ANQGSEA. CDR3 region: CSVASSGRDEQYF. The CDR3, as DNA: TGCAGCGTTGCTTCTTCGGGCCGCGACGAGCAGTACTTC.

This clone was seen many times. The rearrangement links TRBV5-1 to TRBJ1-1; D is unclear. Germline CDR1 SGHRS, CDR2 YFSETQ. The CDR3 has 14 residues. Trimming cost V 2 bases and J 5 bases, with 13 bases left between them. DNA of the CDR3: TGCGCCAGCAGCTTCGTCCGGGAAGGGACTGAAGCTTTCTTT. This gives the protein CASSFVREGTEAFF.

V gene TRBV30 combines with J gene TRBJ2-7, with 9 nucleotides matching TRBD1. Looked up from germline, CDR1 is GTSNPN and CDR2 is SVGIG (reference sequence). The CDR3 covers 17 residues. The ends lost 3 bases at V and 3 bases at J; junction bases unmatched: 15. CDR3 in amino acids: CAWRDKSSGQGVYEQYF. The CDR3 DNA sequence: TGTGCCTGGAGGGACAAGTCTTCGGGACAGGGCGTCTACGAGCAGTACTTC.